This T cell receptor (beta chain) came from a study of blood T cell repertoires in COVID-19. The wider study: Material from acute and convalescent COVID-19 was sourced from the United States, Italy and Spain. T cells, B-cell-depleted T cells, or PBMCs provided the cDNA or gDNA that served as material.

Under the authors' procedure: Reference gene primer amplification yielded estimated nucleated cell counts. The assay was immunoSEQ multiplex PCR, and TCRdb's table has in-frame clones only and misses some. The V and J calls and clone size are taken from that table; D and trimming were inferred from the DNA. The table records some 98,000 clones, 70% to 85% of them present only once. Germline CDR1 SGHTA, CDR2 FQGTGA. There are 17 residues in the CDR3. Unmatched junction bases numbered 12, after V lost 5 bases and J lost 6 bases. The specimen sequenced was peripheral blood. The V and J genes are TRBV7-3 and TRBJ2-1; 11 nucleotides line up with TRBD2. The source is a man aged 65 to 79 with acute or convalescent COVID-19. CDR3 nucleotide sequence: TGTGCCAGCAGCACCCATAGCGGGAGGGCATCGATCAATGAGCAGTTCTTC. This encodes CASSTHSGRASINEQFF. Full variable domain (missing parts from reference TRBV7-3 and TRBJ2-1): GAGVSQTPSNKVTEKGKYVELRCDPISGHTALYWYRQSLGQGPEFLIYFQGTGAADDSGLPNDRFFAVRPEGSVSTLKIQRTERGDSAVYLCASSTHSGRASINEQFFGPGTRLTVL.